A single sample is the source of the 10 T cell receptor beta chains below, sequenced in a study of shared clonotypes between healthy human individuals. Some clones are missing from TCRdb's copy, which holds only in-frame ones; the method was immunoSEQ multiplex PCR. The table has over 1.5 million clones, nearly 99% seen once; the top ten hold roughly 0.45%. The sample comprised naive CD4+ T cells sorted from blood. Noted subset: CD45RA+ positively selected. These receptors were obtained from a young man in good health.

The chain employs TRBV12-2 and TRBJ1-1. TRBV12-2 is given as a pseudogene. This CDR3 is 14 amino acids long. CDR3 protein: CASRATRGHTEAFF. The CDR3 DNA is TGTGCAAGTCGCGCGACCCGGGGCCACACTGAAGCTTTCTTT.

The sample holds one count of this clone. This sample also contains other DNA sequences that code for the same CDR3. The rearrangement links TRBV5-1 to TRBJ2-3; TRBD2 matches at 11 bases. Germline CDR1 and CDR2: SGHRS and YFSETQ. The trim removed 4 bases at V and 5 bases at J, leaving 3 bases unmatched. The length of the CDR3 is 14 residues. CDR3 sequence reads: CASSIGLAGDTQYF. CDR3 in DNA: TGCGCCAGCAGCATAGGACTAGCGGGAGATACGCAGTATTTT.

Remarks on this clone: Different DNA sequences within this sample yield the same CDR3. The chain combines TRBV6-5 with TRBJ2-7; D unclear. V lost 0 bases and J 0 bases, leaving 6 bases between the germline ends. This CDR3 spans 14 amino acids. Germline loops: CDR1 MNHEY, CDR2 SVGAGI. DNA of the CDR3: TGTGCCAGCAGTTACTCTCAGAGCTCCTACGAGCAGTACTTC. The encoded protein is CASSYSQSSYEQYF.

V usage is TRBV5-1 and J usage is TRBJ2-5, with 7 bases aligning to TRBD1. The CDR3 length is 14 residues. Germline V gene lookup returns CDR1 SGHRS and CDR2 YFSETQ. With V trimmed by 4 bases and J by 9 bases, 12 bases remained unmatched. The CDR3 DNA sequence: TGCGCCAGCAGCCAGGATAGACAGGGAAGGGCCCAGTACTTC. This codes for CASSQDRQGRAQYF.

V and J are TRBV27 and TRBJ2-7; D is possibly TRBD2 (7 bases). From germline, CDR1 is MNHEY and CDR2 SMNVEV (reference sequence). The CDR3 is 16 amino acids. Deletions cut 2 bases from V and 0 bases from J, with 14 bases between. The CDR3 coding sequence is TGTGCCAGCAGTTTACGGGGGGCACCCAGCTCCTACGAGCAGTACTTC. It is translated as CASSLRGAPSSYEQYF.

The rearrangement uses TRBV27 and TRBJ2-7, with a tentative D call TRBD1 (6 bases). V was clipped by 4 bases and J by 2 bases, with 15 bases between them. Germline V gives CDR1 MNHEY, CDR2 SMNVEV (reference sequence). CDR3 size: 15 residues. The CDR3 is CASSSLTGLTYEQYF. The CDR3 DNA sequence: TGTGCCAGCAGTTCTCTGACAGGATTGACCTACGAGCAGTACTTC.

J is TRBJ2-2 and V is TRBV28; possible D gene TRBD1, 5 bases. Per the germline V gene, CDR1 is MDHEN and CDR2 is SYDVKM. The CDR3 consists of 14 residues. Trimming shortened V by 10 bases and J by 7 bases, and 19 bases separated the two germline ends. DNA of the CDR3: TGTGCCACCTTATTTTCAGGGATTAACGGGGAGCTGTTTTTT. This codes for CATLFSGINGELFF.

The chain recombines TRBV7-9 with TRBJ1-5, with D possibly being TRBD1 (6 bases). V was trimmed by 4 bases and J by 5 bases, leaving 9 bases between them. This CDR3 has 13 amino acids. Germline loops: CDR1 SEHNR, CDR2 FQNEAQ (reference sequence). In nucleotides, the CDR3 is TGTGCCAGCAGCTCAGGGGAATATCAGCCCCAGCATTTT. Amino acid sequence: CASSSGEYQPQHF.

This clone was seen once. The J gene is TRBJ2-4, the V gene TRBV5-4; 7 nucleotides align to TRBD2. CDR1 SGHNT and CDR2 YYREEE come from the germline V gene (reference sequence). The CDR3 spans 13 residues. V lost 2 bases, J lost 6 bases, and 2 bases stayed unmatched. The CDR3 DNA is TGTGCCAGCAGCTTTTGGGAGGGAAACATTCAGTACTTC. This gives the protein CASSFWEGNIQYF.

The rearrangement links TRBV6-5 to TRBJ2-3; D could derive from TRBD1 or TRBD2 (5 bases each). The V end was cut by 2 bases, the J end by 1 base, with 13 bases between. Germline V gives CDR1 MNHEY, CDR2 SVGAGI. The CDR3 sequence is 16 residues long. This chain's CDR3 is CASSYKGRGGTDTQYF. CDR3 coding DNA: TGTGCCAGCAGTTACAAGGGTAGGGGAGGCACAGATACGCAGTATTTT.